The next 8 T cell receptor beta chains were all read from a single sample in a study of OX40 agonist ivuxolimab in advanced cancers. Data came from immunoSEQ multiplex PCR; TCRdb stores just in-frame clones and leaves some out. This sample has 65,000 to 95,000 clones, with around 86% found just once. This material consisted of CD4+ or CD8+ T cells sorted from blood, taken in a trial of the OX40 agonist ivuxolimab. These receptors all stem from an adult with an advanced solid tumor such as melanoma, head and neck, liver or kidney cancer.

The chain joins TRBV11-1 to TRBJ2-6; D not certain. Trimming took 3 bases from V and 1 from J, leaving 7 bases between them. The germline V gene has CDR1 SGHAT and CDR2 FQDESV (reference sequence). CDR3 length: 15 amino acids. This CDR3 reads CASSFRISGANVLTF. The DNA for the CDR3 is TGTGCCAGCAGCTTTAGGATTTCTGGGGCCAACGTCCTGACTTTC.

The chain carries TRBV28 and TRBJ2-1; D call uncertain. Germline V CDR1 and CDR2: MDHEN, SYDVKM. Trimming stripped 3 bases from V and 6 bases from J, with 6 bases between. This CDR3 is built from 12 residues. The DNA of the CDR3 is TGTGCCAGCAGTTTTGCTAGCAATGAGCAGTTCTTC. It encodes CASSFASNEQFF.

This chain links TRBV19 with TRBJ2-5; TRBD2 might be the D (6 bases). Trimming removed 6 bases from V and 0 bases from J, with 14 bases in between. Germline-derived CDR1 and CDR2 are LNHDA and SQIVND (reference sequence). The CDR3 consists of 15 residues. In DNA form, the CDR3 reads TGTGCCAGTAGCCCAGTGGGGGGAGACCAAGAGACCCAGTACTTC. It is translated as CASSPVGGDQETQYF.

The chain employs TRBV14 and TRBJ2-1; D is ambiguous. Germline V lookup: CDR1 SGHDN, CDR2 FVKESK. This CDR3 contains 13 residues. V was cut by 1 base and J by 10 bases, with 11 bases left in between. CDR3 DNA sequence: TGTGCCAGCAGCCAAGGGCTTATTGAGGAGCAGTTCTTC. Protein product: CASSQGLIEEQFF.

Written as DNA, the CDR3 is TGTGCCAGCAGCACGAGAGGCAGGGCGAACACCGGGGAGCTGTTTTTT. Amino acids: CASSTRGRANTGELFF. J is TRBJ2-2 and V is TRBV9; tentatively, D is TRBD1 (5 bases). The CDR3 covers 16 residues. V was pared by 4 bases and J by 0 bases, with 13 bases between. Per the germline V gene, CDR1 is SGDLS and CDR2 is YYNGEE.

The V gene is TRBV19, the J gene TRBJ2-3; 7 positions match TRBD2. J gave up 4 bases and V 7 bases, and 20 bases lay outside the gene matches. CDR3 length: 18 amino acids. The germline gives CDR1 LNHDA, CDR2 SQIVND (reference sequence). CDR3 protein: CASIEREGDYPSSDTQYF. DNA of the CDR3: TGTGCCAGTATCGAAAGGGAAGGGGACTACCCCTCATCAGATACGCAGTATTTT.

CDR3 nucleotide sequence: TGTGCCAGCAGCAGCCTGGGGGACACTGAAGCTTTCTTT. Encoded protein: CASSSLGDTEAFF. The chain employs TRBV9 and TRBJ1-1, with D perhaps matching TRBD1 (5 bases). V was pared by 4 bases and J by 3 bases, with 10 bases between. CDR3 length: 13 residues. CDR1 is SGDLS, CDR2 YYNGEE, per germline.

The chain carries TRBV5-4 and TRBJ2-7; 8 bases are a match to TRBD2. This CDR3 is 15 amino acids long. CDR1 is SGHNT and CDR2 is YYREEE in the germline V gene (reference sequence). The trim removed 5 bases at V and 5 bases at J, leaving 12 bases unmatched. CDR3 nucleotide sequence: TGTGCCAGCAGGCGGGAGCCGGGGGGGCCGGACGAGCAGTACTTC. Translation gives CASRREPGGPDEQYF.